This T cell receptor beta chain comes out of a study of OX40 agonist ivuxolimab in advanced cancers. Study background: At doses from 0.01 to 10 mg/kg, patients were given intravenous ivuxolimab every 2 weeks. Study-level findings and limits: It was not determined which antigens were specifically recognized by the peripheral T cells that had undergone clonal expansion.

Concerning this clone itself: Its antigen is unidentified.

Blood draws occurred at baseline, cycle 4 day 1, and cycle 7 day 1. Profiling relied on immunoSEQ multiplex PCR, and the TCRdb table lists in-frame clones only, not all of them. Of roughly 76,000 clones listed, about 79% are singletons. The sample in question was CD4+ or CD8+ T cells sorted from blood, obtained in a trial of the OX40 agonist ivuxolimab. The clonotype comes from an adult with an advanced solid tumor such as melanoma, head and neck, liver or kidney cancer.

CDR3 amino acids: CASSPSSGGNNEQFF. The CDR3 nucleotides read TGTGCCAGCTCACCTTCTAGCGGGGGGAATAATGAGCAGTTCTTC. The V call is TRBV18, the J call TRBJ2-1, with TRBD2 identical over 11 bases. This CDR3 region has 15 residues. Germline V gene lookup returns CDR1 KGHSH and CDR2 LQKENI. Trimming at V came to 3 bases and at J to 7 bases, leaving 5 bases not matched to a gene.